This section outlines one T cell receptor beta chain sequence together with its context. Its antigen is currently not known. No much larger clone is present one base from it, and per-base qualities are unavailable. Donors were healthy HIV-negative adults with no recently reported acute infections or vaccinations. Only Caucasian adults living in Nashville, Tennessee, USA were represented among the donors. CD4+ T cells were enriched by magnetic negative selection; naive cells were then positively selected on CD45RA, and the negative fraction formed the memory subset. After blood collection by leukapheresis, PBMCs were isolated using Ficoll-Histopaque density gradient centrifugation and then cryopreserved in the vapor phase of liquid nitrogen. Analytical flow cytometry was used to check the purity and quantity of each magnetically sorted T cell population. Genomic DNA was isolated from every sorted fraction and measured by UV absorbance on a Nanodrop 2000c.

The data stem from a study of shared clonotypes between healthy human individuals (dated by TCRdb to 2020 to 2022). Describing the broader study: The cohort comprised a couple of women and three men aged 18 to 49 years. For each donor, CD4 naive and CD4 memory were each given three plates, CD8 naive was given two plates, and CD8 memory was given one plate. To estimate repertoire size and how much clonotype sharing occurs between individuals, the study deeply sequenced the blood TCR repertoires of about five healthy adults. Different laboratories and diverse techniques were used to prepare libraries and sequence TCR repertoires, to increase sequencing depth and limit assay-specific biases. Between about 0.85 and 10 billion PBMCs per donor were obtained by leukapheresis.

Using the deep immunoSEQ assay, multiplex PCR amplified TCR CDR3 regions from genomic DNA. Genomic DNA extracted from each cell subset was distributed evenly over all wells of several immunoSEQ 96-well plates, and each plate served as one replicate. For sorted subsets, 150 to 250 ng genomic DNA, equal to some 30,000 T cell genomes, was loaded into each replicate PCR. Purified libraries were quantified with a Qubit 3.0 fluorometer, sized on a Bioanalyzer 2100, and re-quantified with the KAPA Library Quantification kit. Every immunoSEQ 96-well plate was sequenced on a separate single-read 150-cycle Illumina NextSeq 550 flow cell. From the authors' description of their analysis: Because only junctional sequences without quality scores were contained in the immunoSEQ output, filtering matching that applied to full-length reads could not be performed. Sequences were annotated with PyIR, a Python wrapper for IgBLAST v1.9, and V/J genes and CDR3 were assigned using IMGT germline references. Any read was removed if the V/J assignment was weak (E-value above 1e-6), the CDR3 was missing, or the read contained stop codons, out-of-frame junctions, or ambiguous translated residues. V3J clonotypes were defined as sequences sharing an identical inferred V gene, J gene, and CDR3 amino acid sequence. To compute the percentage overlap between repertoires, the number of shared unique clonotypes was divided by the size of the smaller repertoire. Richness of each repertoire was evaluated using RTK rarefaction, the Chao1 estimator, and Recon v2.1 estimates of unobserved clonotypes. Generation probabilities were computed with OLGA for all TCRbeta clonotypes obtained by the gDNA method from four donors. TCRdb mirrors the immuneACCESS table, restricted to in-frame sequences. Some clones are absent from its copies; in checked studies, under half trace to an unresolved V gene, and the reason for the others is unknown. The D gene and trimming were derived from the DNA, and the V and J assignments and clone size from that table. A total of fewer than 1.6 million clones appear in this sample, approximately 98.5% of them only once. Jointly, the top ten make up 0.36% of the sample.

The CDR3 has 15 amino acids, counting the end cysteine and phenylalanine. Only the CDR3 portion is preserved as DNA: 45 bases, with reading frame beginning at the first base. Deletion took 3 bases off V and 1 base off J, with a span of 13 bases between the germline ends. CDR1 is given as MNHEY and CDR2 as SMNVEV, both from the germline V gene (reference sequence). Here is what the overall study found, with its caveats: Approximately 5% of naive CD4, 3.5% of naive CD8, approximately 2.2% of memory CD4, and over 0.35% of memory CD8 clonotypes were shared across several donors. Sampling was restricted to blood, and TCR repertoires in tissue are likely to differ from TCR repertoires in blood. Pairwise subsampling led to the expectation that sequencing depth would affect the degree of clonotype sharing among donors. Because the study included only a small number of donors, the genetic and exposure-history diversity represented was limited. Compared with non-shared clonotypes, clonotypes shared by all four sorted-subset donors had higher generation probabilities. Larger estimated clonotype richness was generally found for naive subsets than for memory subsets. Rarefaction of sorted-subset datasets indicated incomplete sequencing despite the large sequencing depth.

The sequence is built from TRBV27 and TRBJ2-7; the D call could be TRBD1 or TRBD2, with each sharing 5 bases. Sequencing was carried out using naive CD4+ T cells sorted from blood. The sample's cell subset or site, from its label and the paper: CD45RA+ positively selected. The clonotype comes from a man aged 30 to 45 in good health. The CDR3 corresponds to CASSFISGTSYEQYF. DNA sequence: TGTGCCAGCAGTTTCATCTCAGGGACGTCCTACGAGCAGTACTTC.